The 9 T cell receptor beta chains reported below all come from one sample, sequenced in a study of graft-versus-host responses after intestinal transplantation. This table comes from immunoSEQ multiplex PCR, and its TCRdb copy is limited to in-frame clones, with some not included. Of tens of thousands of clones listed, over 85% are singletons. Sequenced here: PBMCs, sampled approximately 740 days after a first intestinal transplant, on the day of a second. These receptor sequences come from a human patient who received an intestinal transplant, so some T cells may come from the graft donor.

This rearrangement joins TRBV5-1 to TRBJ2-5; 8 bases align to TRBD1. The CDR3 sequence is 15 residues long. Trimming at V came to 0 bases and at J to 3 bases, leaving 4 bases not matched to a gene. Per germline, CDR1 SGHRS and CDR2 YFSETQ. The CDR3 sequence is CASSLVGTGKETQYF. The CDR3 DNA reads as TGCGCCAGCAGCTTGGTTGGGACAGGTAAAGAGACCCAGTACTTC.

CDR3 region: CASSPSDGYSGANVLTF. In DNA, the CDR3 is TGTGCCAGTAGTCCCTCGGACGGATACTCTGGGGCCAACGTCCTGACTTTC. This sequence joins TRBV19 and TRBJ2-6; no definite D call. CDR1 is LNHDA and CDR2 is SQIVND in the germline V gene (reference sequence). The CDR3 contains 17 residues. Deletions cut 5 bases from V and 0 bases from J, with 14 bases between. The full variable domain, with the rest looked up from reference TRBV19 and TRBJ2-6, is DGGITQSPKYLFRKEGQNVTLSCEQNLNHDAMYWYRQDPGQGLRLIYYSQIVNDFQKGDIAEGYSVSREKKESFPLTVTSAQKNPTAFYLCASSPSDGYSGANVLTFGAGSRLTVL.

This clone was picked up one time. The chain couples TRBV7-9 to TRBJ2-1; TRBD1 matches 10 bases. Trimming took 3 bases from V and 7 from J; bases not matched to a gene: 6. CDR1 is SEHNR and CDR2 is FQNEAQ in the germline V gene (reference sequence). This CDR3 contains 15 residues. The DNA for the CDR3 is TGTGCCAGCAGCTTCCCCGGGACAGGGGATAATGAGCAGTTCTTC. It yields the protein CASSFPGTGDNEQFF.

This chain uses TRBV10-1 with TRBJ1-5; D gene uncertain. The CDR3 runs 13 residues. Trimming took off 7 bases at V and 2 bases at J, with 9 bases between the two ends. Germline lookup yields CDR1 WNHNN and CDR2 SYGVQD (reference sequence). The CDR3 nucleotides read TGCGCCAGCACTAGGCTTTGCAATCAGCCCCAGCATTTT. It encodes CASTRLCNQPQHF.

The chain links TRBV7-6 to TRBJ2-5; D might be TRBD1 (5 bases). CDR1 SGHVS and CDR2 FNYEAQ come from the germline V gene. This CDR3 is built from 13 residues. Trimming stripped 0 bases from V and 5 bases from J, with 7 bases between. The DNA of the CDR3 is TGTGCCAGCAGCTTAGCGGACACGGAGACCCAGTACTTC. Translated: CASSLADTETQYF.

This clone appeared once. The rearrangement uses TRBV5-1 and TRBJ2-1, with TRBD1 matching over 7 bases. The germline V gene encodes CDR1 SGHRS and CDR2 YFSETQ. V lost 7 bases to trimming and J lost 6 bases; unmatched junction nucleotides: 13. The CDR3 runs to 15 residues. The CDR3 DNA follows: TGCGCCAGCGGACCTCTGGGCAGGGGGACCAATGAGCAGTTCTTC. It yields the protein CASGPLGRGTNEQFF. Based on the CDR3 plus reference TRBV5-1 and TRBJ2-1, the full variable domain is KAGVTQTPRYLIKTRGQQVTLSCSPISGHRSVSWYQQTPGQGLQFLFEYFSETQRNKGNFPGRFSGRQFSNSRSEMNVSTLELGDSALYLCASGPLGRGTNEQFFGPGTRLTVL.

The V gene is TRBV4-1, the J gene TRBJ2-5; 8 bases are shared with TRBD2. The CDR3 consists of 18 residues. Germline CDR1 reads MGHRA; CDR2 reads YSYEKL. The trim removed 1 base at V and 5 bases at J, leaving 15 bases unmatched. The CDR3, as DNA: TGCGCCAGCAGCCAAGGGACCCGGACTAGCCGGTCCTTCGAGACCCAGTACTTC. Translation: CASSQGTRTSRSFETQYF.

This clone was detected only once. At one boundary the junction diverges from the germline segment, which might be a read error. This chain connects TRBV7-7 to TRBJ2-3, with D unresolved. The CDR3 runs 13 residues. CDR1 is SSHAT, CDR2 FNYEAQ, per germline (reference sequence). CDR3 sequence reads: CASSLGSRDTQYF. DNA of the CDR3: TGTGCTAGCAGCTTAGGATCAAGGGATACGCAGTATTTT. Full variable domain (missing parts from reference TRBV7-7 and TRBJ2-3): GAGVSQSPRYKVTKRGQDVTLRCDPISSHATLYWYQQALGQGPEFLTYFNYEAQPDKSGLPSDRFSAERPEGSISTLTIQRTEQRDSAMYRCASSLGSRDTQYFGPGTRLTVL.

This chain links TRBV9 with TRBJ2-7; D possibly corresponds to TRBD1 (6 bases). Germline V lookup: CDR1 SGDLS, CDR2 YYNGEE. Trimming removed 3 bases from V and 0 bases from J, with 10 bases in between. The CDR3 length is 14 residues. In DNA form, the CDR3 reads TGTGCCAGCAGCGGGCGAGGGGGCTCCTACGAGCAGTACTTC. It yields the protein CASSGRGGSYEQYF.